The 26 T cell receptor beta chains given below trace back to one sample, sequenced in a study of lymphopenia after photon versus proton radiotherapy. Assay: immunoSEQ multiplex PCR; the TCRdb copy retains only in-frame clones and omits some. The data show fewer than 25,000 clones, with around four fifths seen just once and 2.9% held by the top ten. The sequenced sample was peripheral blood, obtained from a patient treated with photon-based radiotherapy. The receptor set was obtained from a woman aged 45-65 years with pancreatic cancer.

The chain recombines TRBV7-8 with TRBJ2-3, with TRBD2 matching over 8 bases. The CDR3 is 15 residues long. Trimming cost V 3 bases and J 1 base; bases outside gene matches: 3. Germline-derived CDR1 and CDR2 are SGHVS and FQNEAQ. The CDR3 coding sequence is TGTGCCAGCAGCTTCCGGGAGGGCGGCACAGATACGCAGTATTTT. It encodes CASSFREGGTDTQYF.

The chain couples TRBV7-2 to TRBJ2-5; 9 bases agree with TRBD1. Germline values: CDR1 SGHTA, CDR2 FQGNSA. The CDR3 totals 15 residues. The ends lost 3 bases at V and 4 bases at J; junction bases unmatched: 6. The CDR3 bases are TGTGCCAGCAGCTTCACAGGGGGCGCGGGAGAGACCCAGTACTTC. Protein product: CASSFTGGAGETQYF.

The chain combines TRBV19 with TRBJ1-1; 9 bases fit TRBD1. V lost 6 bases, J lost 5 bases, and 4 bases stayed unmatched. The germline V gene has CDR1 LNHDA and CDR2 SQIVND (reference sequence). The CDR3 covers 13 residues. This chain's CDR3 is CASRTGGGTEAFF. The CDR3 DNA reads as TGTGCCAGTAGAACAGGGGGCGGTACTGAAGCTTTCTTT.

The V and J genes are TRBV7-2 and TRBJ2-3; no firm D call. The V gene's germline CDR1 is SGHTA and CDR2 FQGNSA. V was trimmed by 5 bases and J by 3 bases, leaving 9 bases between them. The CDR3 is 13 amino acids. The DNA of the CDR3 is TGTGCCAGCAGCCTGGACCGTACAGATACGCAGTATTTT. Protein sequence: CASSLDRTDTQYF.

The gene calls are TRBV2 and TRBJ2-1, with unresolved D. This CDR3 is built from 14 residues. Germline values: CDR1 SNHLY, CDR2 FYNNEI. Trimming took 2 bases from V and 4 from J, leaving 9 bases between them. CDR3 in amino acids: CASSELGPYNEQFF. The CDR3, as DNA: TGTGCCAGCAGTGAACTCGGCCCATACAATGAGCAGTTCTTC.

V gene TRBV19 combines with J gene TRBJ2-2, with D possibly being TRBD2 (6 bases). The V gene's germline CDR1 is LNHDA and CDR2 SQIVND (reference sequence). Trimming stripped 9 bases from V and 4 bases from J, with 12 bases between. The CDR3 contains 13 residues. CDR3 coding DNA: TGTGCCAGCCGGGTCGGGAGCACCGGGGAGCTGTTTTTT. It codes for CASRVGSTGELFF.

The chain combines TRBV14 with TRBJ2-2, with 8 bases fitting TRBD2. The CDR3 sequence is 16 residues long. Looked up from germline, CDR1 is SGHDN and CDR2 is FVKESK. V gave up 7 bases and J gave up 5 bases; unmatched junction bases: 12. The CDR3 DNA reads as TGTGCCAGCACCGCGGCGGCGGGAGGATTGACCGGGGAGCTGTTTTTT. Residues: CASTAAAGGLTGELFF.

The rearrangement uses TRBV7-2 and TRBJ1-4, with D hard to call. The CDR3 runs to 13 residues. Trimming took off 6 bases at V and 8 bases at J, with 13 bases between the two ends. From germline, CDR1 is SGHTA and CDR2 FQGNSA. The CDR3: CASRDLAEEKLFF. The CDR3 coding sequence is TGTGCCAGCAGAGATCTGGCGGAAGAAAAACTGTTTTTT.

V and J are TRBV6-1 and TRBJ2-1; 11 bases map to TRBD2. The CDR3 runs to 14 residues. CDR1 MNHNS and CDR2 SASEGT come from the germline V gene. The V segment lost 7 bases and the J segment 7 bases; nucleotides outside the gene matches: 6. The CDR3 region has the DNA TGTGCCAGCACTCTAGCGGGAGGTGGTAATGAGCAGTTCTTC. This encodes CASTLAGGGNEQFF.

V usage is TRBV9 and J usage is TRBJ2-5; TRBD2 matches 7 bases. Germline CDR1 SGDLS, CDR2 YYNGEE. V was pared by 0 bases and J by 5 bases, with 4 bases of the junction left unmatched. The CDR3 is made up of 14 amino acids. The CDR3 protein is CASSVAGGGETQYF. The CDR3 coding sequence is TGTGCCAGCAGCGTAGCGGGAGGAGGGGAGACCCAGTACTTC.

This clone has a handful of counts. This chain uses TRBV5-1 with TRBJ2-2; 10 bases map to TRBD2. Germline CDR1 SGHRS, CDR2 YFSETQ. After removal of 2 bases from V and 1 base from J, the junction contained 2 bases not matched to a gene. The CDR3 sequence is 16 residues long. This CDR3 is CASSFLAGGNTGELFF. Written as DNA, the CDR3 is TGCGCCAGCAGCTTCTTAGCGGGAGGGAACACCGGGGAGCTGTTTTTT.

J is TRBJ2-5 and V is TRBV9; the match to TRBD2 covers 8 bases. The germline gives CDR1 SGDLS, CDR2 YYNGEE. The CDR3 has 15 amino acids. V lost 4 bases and J lost 4; bases outside the gene matches: 9. CDR3 in DNA: TGTGCCAGCAGCCCCTCCCTAGCGGGTGGAGAGACCCAGTACTTC. It codes for CASSPSLAGGETQYF.

V is TRBV6-5 and J is TRBJ1-5; D remains ambiguous. Germline V gives CDR1 MNHEY, CDR2 SVGAGI. This CDR3 is 15 amino acids long. V lost 0 bases and J lost 4, with 10 bases in between. The CDR3 DNA follows: TGTGCCAGCAGTTACTCGTATTCTCGGAATCAGCCCCAGCATTTT. Its protein product is CASSYSYSRNQPQHF.

The J gene is TRBJ2-1, the V gene TRBV7-2; maybe TRBD1 (5 bases). Germline V gene lookup returns CDR1 SGHTA and CDR2 FQGNSA. The CDR3 runs to 16 residues. V lost 5 bases and J lost 8, with 22 bases in between. CDR3 nucleotide sequence: TGTGCCAGCAGCCGCCCTAGACTCGGGCAGGGTCATGAGCAGTTCTTC. Its translation: CASSRPRLGQGHEQFF.

Points on this clone: Other nucleotide sequences from this sample produce the same CDR3. V is TRBV28 and J is TRBJ2-7; D is possibly TRBD1 or TRBD2 (5 bases each). The germline CDR1 and CDR2 sequences are MDHEN and SYDVKM. This CDR3 contains 11 residues. The V and J ends lost 3 bases and 5 bases respectively, with 5 bases between them. The DNA of the CDR3 is TGTGCCAGCAGTTTGGGGGACGAGCAGTACTTC. Its protein product is CASSLGDEQYF.

The chain is built from TRBV19 and TRBJ2-1; 13 bases align to TRBD2. Germline-derived CDR1 and CDR2 are LNHDA and SQIVND (reference sequence). With V trimmed by 5 bases and J by 7 bases, 5 bases remained unmatched. This CDR3 region has 15 residues. CDR3: CASSRTSGSLNEQFF. CDR3 DNA: TGTGCCAGTAGTCGGACTAGCGGGAGTTTGAATGAGCAGTTCTTC.

Worth noting for this clone: At one of its ends the junction is not consistent with the germline gene, which may arise from a read error. The rearrangement links TRBV15 to TRBJ1-1; no reliable D call. The CDR3 runs 13 residues. Germline V lookup: CDR1 LNHNV, CDR2 YYDKDF (reference sequence). CDR3 in DNA: TGTGCCACCAGCAGAGTGGTGAACACTGATGCTTTCTTT. It yields the protein CATSRVVNTDAFF.

This chain uses TRBV5-6 with TRBJ1-2; D gene ambiguous. The germline CDR1 and CDR2 sequences are SGHDT and YYEEEE. The CDR3 runs to 12 residues. V shed 1 base and J shed 13 bases, with 14 bases lying between them. The CDR3: CASSLSRLGGTF. CDR3 nucleotides: TGTGCCAGCAGCTTGTCGAGACTTGGAGGCACCTTC.

V usage is TRBV9 and J usage is TRBJ2-3, with TRBD2 matching over 9 bases. Germline values: CDR1 SGDLS, CDR2 YYNGEE. V trimming: 0 bases; J trimming: 5 bases; junction bases outside the gene matches: 13. CDR3 length: 18 residues. The CDR3 spells CASSVDKLRREGQDTQYF. The CDR3 coding sequence is TGTGCCAGCAGCGTAGATAAGTTGAGGCGGGAGGGCCAAGATACGCAGTATTTT.

This clone turned up a few times. The junction differs from germline at one of its ends, possibly a read error. The chain recombines TRBV28 with TRBJ2-7; the D call may be TRBD1 or TRBD2 (5 bases each). The CDR3 covers 12 residues. CDR1 MDHEN and CDR2 SYDVKM come from the germline V gene. Written as DNA, the CDR3 is TGTGCCAGCAGCCCCGGGGCGGAGATTAGGGTCTTC. This sequence encodes CASSPGAEIRVF. Together with reference TRBV28 and TRBJ2-7, the CDR3 gives the full variable domain: DVKVTQSSRYLVKRTGEKVFLECVQDMDHENMFWYRQDPGLGLRLIYFSYDVKMKEKGDIPEGYSVSREKKERFSLILESASTNQTSMYLCASSPGAEIRVFGPGTRLTVT.

The chain uses TRBV28 and TRBJ2-3, with 13 nucleotides matching TRBD2. V dropped 6 bases and J dropped 5; count of bases not matched to a gene: 11. The CDR3 has 17 residues. Germline loops: CDR1 MDHEN, CDR2 SYDVKM. Written as DNA, the CDR3 is TGTGCCAGCAGATCATCCCCGGGACTAGCGGGACAAGATACGCAGTATTTT. Protein: CASRSSPGLAGQDTQYF. Full variable domain (remainder filled in from reference TRBV28 and TRBJ2-3): DVKVTQSSRYLVKRTGEKVFLECVQDMDHENMFWYRQDPGLGLRLIYFSYDVKMKEKGDIPEGYSVSREKKERFSLILESASTNQTSMYLCASRSSPGLAGQDTQYFGPGTRLTVL.

The chain links TRBV6-1 to TRBJ1-4, with 7 bases aligning to TRBD1. From germline, CDR1 is MNHNS and CDR2 SASEGT. V lost 5 bases to trimming and J lost 3 bases; unmatched junction nucleotides: 6. The CDR3 is 15 amino acids. Written as DNA, the CDR3 is TGTGCCAGCAGTACTCCGGGACAGCCTAATGAAAAACTGTTTTTT. This sequence encodes CASSTPGQPNEKLFF.

There are a few counts of this clone. The gene calls are TRBV6-6 and TRBJ2-5, with 10 bases that match TRBD1. Germline CDR1 MNHNY, CDR2 SVGAGI (reference sequence). The ends lost 6 bases at V and 1 base at J; junction bases unmatched: 8. The CDR3 sequence is 16 residues long. The CDR3 loop is CASRSPGTGVQETQYF. CDR3 DNA: TGTGCCAGCAGGTCGCCGGGGACAGGGGTCCAAGAGACCCAGTACTTC.

This clone has just one count. The chain links TRBV6-5 to TRBJ1-1; D unclear. Trimming stripped 2 bases from V and 0 bases from J, with 13 bases between. CDR1 MNHEY and CDR2 SVGAGI come from the germline V gene. The CDR3 consists of 16 residues. CDR3 in DNA: TGTGCCAGCAGTTACGGTGGCAGGCTAATGAACACTGAAGCTTTCTTT. It specifies CASSYGGRLMNTEAFF.

V is TRBV7-7 and J is TRBJ2-2; TRBD1 matches at 7 bases. This CDR3 region has 16 residues. After removal of 5 bases from V and 0 bases from J, the junction contained 6 bases not matched to a gene. In germline, CDR1 is SSHAT, CDR2 FNYEAQ (reference sequence). The CDR3 region is CASSKGQSTNTGELFF. The DNA for the CDR3 is TGTGCCAGCAGCAAGGGACAGAGTACGAACACCGGGGAGCTGTTTTTT.

J is TRBJ1-1 and V is TRBV19; the D gene is possibly TRBD1 (6 bases). Deletions cut 4 bases from V and 6 bases from J, with 27 bases between. The CDR3 runs 18 residues. Germline V gene lookup returns CDR1 LNHDA and CDR2 SQIVND (reference sequence). CDR3 DNA sequence: TGTGCCAGTAGTAGCGAGCCGCCGGACGGGGGGCGGAGGGCTGAAGCTTTCTTT. Its translation: CASSSEPPDGGRRAEAFF.